One sample yielded the 10 T cell receptor beta chains listed below, sequenced in a study of cytomegalovirus exposure and HLA in healthy donors. The primer mix had 60 Vbeta and 13 Jbeta primers. Profiling relied on immunoSEQ multiplex PCR, and the TCRdb table lists in-frame clones only, not all of them. The profile shows 150,000 to 200,000 clones, approximately 86% of them singletons. Specimen: PBMCs. The receptors come from a woman between 18 and 29 years old in good health and CMV-seronegative.

The gene calls are TRBV29-1 and TRBJ2-5; 10 bases align to TRBD2. Germline loops: CDR1 SQVTM, CDR2 ANQGSEA. The CDR3 covers 14 residues. V trimming: 6 bases; J trimming: 4 bases; junction bases outside the gene matches: 8. Here the CDR3 DNA reads TGCAGCGTCGCTGGGACTAGCGTTGGAGAGACCCAGTACTTC. Translation gives CSVAGTSVGETQYF. The variable domain in full, with the rest retrieved from reference TRBV29-1 and TRBJ2-5, is SAVISQKPSRDICQRGTSLTIQCQVDSQVTMMFWYRQQPGQSLTLIATANQGSEATYESGFVIDKFPISRPNLTFSTLTVSNMSPEDSSIYLCSVAGTSVGETQYFGPGTRLLVL.

The V gene is TRBV29-1, the J gene TRBJ2-1; perhaps TRBD1 as D (6 bases). Trimming removed 4 bases from V and 8 bases from J, with 12 bases in between. Germline V lookup: CDR1 SQVTM, CDR2 ANQGSEA. The CDR3 extends over 12 amino acids. Here the CDR3 DNA reads TGCAGCGTTGTACAGGGAAATGATGAGCAGTTCTTC. Translation gives CSVVQGNDEQFF.

V is TRBV19 and J is TRBJ1-5, with TRBD1 matching 9 bases. The germline V gene encodes CDR1 LNHDA and CDR2 SQIVND (reference sequence). The CDR3 length is 17 residues. Losses at the gene ends were 0 bases for V and 3 bases for J; bases not matched to a gene: 6. The CDR3 nucleotides are TGTGCCAGTAGTATAGATAGTGACAGGGGGGACAATCAGCCCCAGCATTTT. Protein sequence: CASSIDSDRGDNQPQHF.

The chain couples TRBV7-9 to TRBJ2-2, with 12 bases that match TRBD2. This CDR3 comprises 16 residues. The V gene's germline CDR1 is SEHNR and CDR2 FQNEAQ (reference sequence). The ends lost 5 bases at V and 5 bases at J; junction bases unmatched: 6. In nucleotides, the CDR3 is TGTGCCAGCAGCCCGACTAGCGGGAGACCAACCGGGGAGCTGTTTTTT. Translated, it gives CASSPTSGRPTGELFF. Combining the CDR3 with reference TRBV7-9 and TRBJ2-2 gives the whole variable domain DTGVSQNPRHKITKRGQNVTFRCDPISEHNRLYWYRQTLGQGPEFLTYFQNEAQLEKSRLLSDRFSAERPKGSFSTLEIQRTEQGDSAMYLCASSPTSGRPTGELFFGEGSRLTVL.

The genes are TRBV5-1 and TRBJ2-7, with 7 bases matching TRBD1. The J segment lost 3 bases and the V segment lost 4 bases, leaving 7 bases of the junction unmatched. The germline V gene encodes CDR1 SGHRS and CDR2 YFSETQ. The CDR3 totals 14 residues. The CDR3 DNA reads as TGCGCCAGCAGCGATGAGGGGGCTTACTACGAGCAGTACTTC. It translates to CASSDEGAYYEQYF.

This clone was found once. The chain links TRBV5-1 to TRBJ2-1; no clear D gene. The germline V and J ends were trimmed by 4 bases and 8 bases, with 16 bases remaining between them. Germline V gene sequence: CDR1 SGHRS, CDR2 YFSETQ. This CDR3 region has 14 residues. CDR3 nucleotide sequence: TGCGCCAGCAGCAGTCAGCAGGTTTCGGATGAGCAGTTCTTC. As protein: CASSSQQVSDEQFF.

The chain joins TRBV11-2 to TRBJ2-1, with TRBD2 matching over 12 bases. The CDR3 spans 17 residues. Germline CDR1 and CDR2: SGHAT and FQNNGV. V lost 4 bases, J lost 4 bases, and 8 bases stayed unmatched. Written as DNA, the CDR3 is TGTGCCAGCAGCTCTAGCGGGAGGGTGCGGTCGTACAATGAGCAGTTCTTC. Protein product: CASSSSGRVRSYNEQFF.

The rearrangement links TRBV28 to TRBJ1-1, with D hard to call. Trimming removed 2 bases at V and 4 bases at J, with 14 bases between. This CDR3 region has 15 residues. CDR1 and CDR2 from the germline V gene are MDHEN and SYDVKM. CDR3 region: CASSLISVPGTEAFF. The CDR3 DNA reads as TGTGCCAGCAGTTTAATCTCCGTACCGGGCACTGAAGCTTTCTTT.

DNA for the CDR3: TGTGCCAGCTCACCGGACAGGGATCAAGGGATCAATGAGCAGTTCTTC. Translated: CASSPDRDQGINEQFF. The chain is built from TRBV18 and TRBJ2-1; 8 nucleotides align to TRBD1. CDR1 is KGHSH, CDR2 LQKENI, per germline. Trimming at V came to 3 bases and at J to 6 bases, leaving 10 bases not matched to a gene. The CDR3 runs 16 residues.

The gene calls are TRBV11-2 and TRBJ2-2; 9 nucleotides match TRBD1. V shed 5 bases, J shed 5 bases, and the junction held 6 bases outside the gene matches. Germline values: CDR1 SGHAT, CDR2 FQNNGV. This CDR3 region has 15 residues. CDR3 nucleotides: TGTGCCAGCAGCGGACAGGGGCTGTCAACCGGGGAGCTGTTTTTT. Its translation is CASSGQGLSTGELFF.